The 13 T cell receptor beta chains below were found in one sample sequenced in a study of blood T cells in healthy people across ages. It was with a sample-barcoded 5' primer and a J-beta primer mix that a second PCR of roughly 7 to 12 cycles was run. One entry per CDR3 protein, called by TCRdb with MiXCR from the 5' RACE reads. The sample includes 890,000 or so distinct CDR3 sequences, approximately 67% of them seen just once. Sequencing was carried out using blood. Receptors were obtained from a man aged 25 to 40 in good health.

This chain joins TRBV15 and TRBJ2-4; no reliable D call. V lost 5 bases to trimming and J lost 0 bases, with 11 bases between them. The CDR3 totals 15 residues. CDR1 and CDR2 (germline): LNHNV, YYDKDF (reference sequence). The CDR3 DNA sequence: TGTGCCACCAGCCGGGCCGCCTTAGCCAAAAACATTCAGTACTTC. This sequence encodes CATSRAALAKNIQYF.

Written as DNA, the CDR3 is TGTGCCAGCACCCTCGGGGGGGTACAAGAGACCCAGTACTTC. As protein: CASTLGGVQETQYF. The chain recombines TRBV12-3 or TRBV12-4 with TRBJ2-4; TRBD2 aligns across 8 bases. The J call could be wrong; TRBJ2-5 is a better fit for the DNA end. The CDR3 is made up of 14 amino acids.

The chain links TRBV6-5 to TRBJ1-1; D is ambiguous. This CDR3 spans 15 amino acids. V lost 5 bases, J lost 1 base, and 14 bases lay in between. Germline CDR1 is MNHEY and CDR2 is SVGAGI. The CDR3 DNA reads TGTGCCAGCAGTCAAGGCATACGTCCGAACACTGAAGCTTTCTTT. This sequence encodes CASSQGIRPNTEAFF.

The V call is TRBV20-1, the J call TRBJ1-2; D is possibly TRBD1 (5 bases). From germline, CDR1 is DFQATT and CDR2 SNEGSKA (reference sequence). The germline V and J ends were trimmed by 0 bases and 7 bases, with 15 bases remaining between them. CDR3 length: 14 amino acids. CDR3 region: CSARDKPDKCGYTF. The DNA for the CDR3 is TGCAGTGCTAGAGATAAGCCGGACAAATGTGGCTACACCTTC.

This clonotype was seen a few times. The V gene is TRBV20-1, the J gene TRBJ1-2; D is unclear. Trimming pared 7 bases from V and 6 bases from J, leaving 12 bases between. Germline CDR1 DFQATT, CDR2 SNEGSKA (reference sequence). CDR3 size: 11 residues. CDR3 in amino acids: CSGPLFDGYTF. In nucleotides, the CDR3 is TGCAGTGGTCCTCTCTTCGATGGCTACACCTTC.

The chain recombines TRBV4-3 with TRBJ2-7; D remains ambiguous. The CDR3 totals 15 residues. Germline CDR1 reads LGHNA; CDR2 reads YSLEER. V lost 0 bases and J lost 0, with 9 bases in between. The CDR3 DNA reads as TGCGCCAGCAGCCAAGACAGGCTGCTCTCCTACGAGCAGTACTTC. Protein sequence: CASSQDRLLSYEQYF.

This chain links TRBV6-5 with TRBJ1-6; weak D call: TRBD1 (5 bases). Trimming took 6 bases from V and 4 from J, leaving 16 bases between them. Germline CDR1 and CDR2: MNHEY and SVGAGI. CDR3 length equals 16 residues. The CDR3 loop reads CASSRDPGQYNSPLHF. CDR3 nucleotide sequence: TGTGCCAGCAGCCGTGATCCCGGACAATATAATTCACCCCTCCACTTT.

V gene TRBV28 combines with J gene TRBJ2-7, with TRBD1 matching 9 bases. The CDR3 has 14 amino acids. Germline CDR1 MDHEN, CDR2 SYDVKM. With V trimmed by 6 bases and J by 3 bases, 6 bases remained unmatched. The CDR3 region is CASSPTGGVYEQYF. The DNA for the CDR3 is TGTGCCAGCAGCCCGACAGGGGGGGTCTACGAGCAGTACTTC. The full variable domain, in which reference TRBV28 and TRBJ2-7 provide the parts outside the CDR3, is DVKVTQSSRYLVKRTGEKVFLECVQDMDHENMFWYRQDPGLGLRLIYFSYDVKMKEKGDIPEGYSVSREKKERFSLILESASTNQTSMYLCASSPTGGVYEQYFGPGTRLTVT.

A few counts support this clonotype. The chain links TRBV7-2 to TRBJ2-4, with D maybe TRBD2 (6 bases). V lost 4 bases to trimming and J lost 13 bases, with 17 bases between them. Germline V gene sequence: CDR1 SGHTA, CDR2 FQGNSA. The CDR3 extends over 13 amino acids. CDR3 nucleotide sequence: TGTGCCAGCAGCTCTCGCCCCGGGGGTGAGCAGTACTTC. Its protein is CASSSRPGGEQYF.

Written as DNA, the CDR3 is TGTGCCAGCAGCTTACGTCTTGGGTGGGAAGAGACCCAGTACTTC. This codes for CASSLRLGWEETQYF. J is TRBJ2-5 and V is TRBV11-2; D unclear. Trimming pared 2 bases from V and 3 bases from J, leaving 13 bases between. The CDR3 is 15 amino acids. Per the germline V gene, CDR1 is SGHAT and CDR2 is FQNNGV.

Regarding this clonotype: At one end the junction does not follow the germline gene, possibly because of a read error. The rearrangement uses TRBV6-5 and TRBJ2-1; 7 bases are shared with TRBD1. This CDR3 is built from 15 residues. Germline V lookup: CDR1 MNHEY, CDR2 SVGAGI. CDR3 in DNA: TGTGCCAGCGCCGTCGGGACAGTCTCCTACGATGAGCAGTTCTTC. It codes for CASAVGTVSYDEQFF.

This sequence joins TRBV7-2 and TRBJ2-2; 15 bases map to TRBD2. The length of the CDR3 is 18 residues. Per the germline V gene, CDR1 is SGHTA and CDR2 is FQGNSA. V dropped 3 bases and J dropped 8; count of bases not matched to a gene: 10. CDR3 protein: CASSLGQGLAGGRGELFF. CDR3 nucleotide sequence: TGTGCCAGCAGCTTGGGACAGGGACTAGCGGGGGGTCGGGGGGAGCTGTTTTTT.

This clonotype has only a few counts. This rearrangement joins TRBV20-1 to TRBJ2-1, with 7 bases identical to TRBD2. The CDR3 consists of 19 residues. Germline V gene data show CDR1 as DFQATT and CDR2 as SNEGSKA (reference sequence). With V trimmed by 1 base and J by 0 bases, 15 bases remained unmatched. The CDR3 bases are TGCAGTGCTAGAGGTAGGGCTAGCGGAACCCGAGGCTCCTACAATGAGCAGTTCTTC. Translating it yields CSARGRASGTRGSYNEQFF.